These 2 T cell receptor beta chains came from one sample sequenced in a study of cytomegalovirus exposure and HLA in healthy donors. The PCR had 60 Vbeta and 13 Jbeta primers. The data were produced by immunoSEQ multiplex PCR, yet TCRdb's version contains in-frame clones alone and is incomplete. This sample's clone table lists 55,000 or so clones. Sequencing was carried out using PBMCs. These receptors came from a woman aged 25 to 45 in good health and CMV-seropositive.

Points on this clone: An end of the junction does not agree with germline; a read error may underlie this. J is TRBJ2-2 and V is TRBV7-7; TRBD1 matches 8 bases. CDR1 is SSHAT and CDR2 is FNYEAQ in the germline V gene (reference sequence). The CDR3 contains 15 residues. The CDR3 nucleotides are TGTGCTAGCAGCTTACAGGGGGCGAACACCGGGGAGCTGTTTTTT. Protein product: CASSLQGANTGELFF.

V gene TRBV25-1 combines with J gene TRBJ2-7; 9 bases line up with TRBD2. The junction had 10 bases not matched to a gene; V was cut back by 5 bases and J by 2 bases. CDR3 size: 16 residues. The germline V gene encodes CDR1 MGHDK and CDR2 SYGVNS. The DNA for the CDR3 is TGTGCCAGCAGTCCTTACAGCGGGGGGTCCGCCTACGAGCAGTACTTC. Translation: CASSPYSGGSAYEQYF.